Described below is a single T cell receptor beta chain sequence and its context. Its antigen is not identified. Some clones are missing from TCRdb's copy, which holds only in-frame ones; the method was immunoSEQ multiplex PCR. The sample gives fewer than 50,000 clones, about three quarters of which show up once; about 4.3% is in the top ten. The entry originates in a study of T cell responses to AZD1222 COVID-19 vaccine. Study-wide findings and caveats: Researchers took repertoire samples only after the peak T cell response had come. Donors in the cohort were predominantly white British and more often female, and clonal diversity was possibly underestimated.

The source of this sequence is an adult in good health. The material sequenced was peripheral blood, taken on day 0 of AZD1222 vaccination.

Here the CDR3 DNA reads TGTGCCAGCAGCTTAGACCAGGGGGACGCTGTTGGCACTGAAGCTTTCTTT. It is translated as CASSLDQGDAVGTEAFF. The chain couples TRBV11-2 to TRBJ1-1; TRBD1 agrees at 7 bases. The length of the CDR3 is 17 residues. With 0 bases clipped from V and 4 bases from J, the junction kept 11 bases outside the gene matches. CDR1 and CDR2 from the germline V gene are SGHAT and FQNNGV.